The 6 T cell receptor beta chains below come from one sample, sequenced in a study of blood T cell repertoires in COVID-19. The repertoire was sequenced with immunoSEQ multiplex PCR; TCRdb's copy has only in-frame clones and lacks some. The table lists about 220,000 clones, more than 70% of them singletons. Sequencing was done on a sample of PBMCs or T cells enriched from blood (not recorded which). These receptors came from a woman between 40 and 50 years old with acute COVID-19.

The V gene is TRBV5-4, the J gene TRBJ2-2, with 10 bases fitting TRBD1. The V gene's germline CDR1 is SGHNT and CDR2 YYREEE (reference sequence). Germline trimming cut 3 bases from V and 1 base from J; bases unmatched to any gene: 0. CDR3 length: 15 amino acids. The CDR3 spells CASSWDRGNTGELFF. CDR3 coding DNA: TGTGCCAGCAGCTGGGACAGGGGGAACACCGGGGAGCTGTTTTTT.

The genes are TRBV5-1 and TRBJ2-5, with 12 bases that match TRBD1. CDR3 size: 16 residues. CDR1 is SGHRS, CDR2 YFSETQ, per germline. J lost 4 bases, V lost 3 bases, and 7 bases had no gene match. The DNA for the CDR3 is TGCGCCAGCAGCTGGACCGGGACAGGGGGCCGAGAGACCCAGTACTTC. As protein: CASSWTGTGGRETQYF.

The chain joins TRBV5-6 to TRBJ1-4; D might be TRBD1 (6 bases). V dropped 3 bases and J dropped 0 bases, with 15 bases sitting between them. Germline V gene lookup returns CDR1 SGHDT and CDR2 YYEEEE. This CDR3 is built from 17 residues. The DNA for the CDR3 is TGTGCCAGCAGCTCTACCCCCCCAGGGGCAACTAATGAAAAACTGTTTTTT. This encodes CASSSTPPGATNEKLFF. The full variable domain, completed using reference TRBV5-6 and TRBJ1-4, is DAGVTQSPTHLIKTRGQQVTLRCSPKSGHDTVSWYQQALGQGPQFIFQYYEEEERQRGNFPDRFSGHQFPNYSSELNVNALLLGDSALYLCASSSTPPGATNEKLFFGSGTQLSVL.

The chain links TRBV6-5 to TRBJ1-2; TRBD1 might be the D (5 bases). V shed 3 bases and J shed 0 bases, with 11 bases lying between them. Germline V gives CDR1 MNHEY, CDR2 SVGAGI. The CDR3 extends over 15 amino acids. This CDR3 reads CASSYTGATNYGYTF. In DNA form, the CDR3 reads TGTGCCAGCAGTTATACAGGAGCCACTAACTATGGCTACACCTTC.

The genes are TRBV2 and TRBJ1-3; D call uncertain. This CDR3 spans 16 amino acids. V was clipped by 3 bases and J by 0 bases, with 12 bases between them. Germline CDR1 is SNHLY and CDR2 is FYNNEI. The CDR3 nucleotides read TGTGCCAGCAGTGAGAGCGGACGGCTCTCTGGAAACACCATATATTTT. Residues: CASSESGRLSGNTIYF.

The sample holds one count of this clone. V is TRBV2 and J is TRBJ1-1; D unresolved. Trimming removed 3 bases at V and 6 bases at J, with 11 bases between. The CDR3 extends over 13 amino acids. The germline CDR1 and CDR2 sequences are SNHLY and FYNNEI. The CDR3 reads CASSENRIAEAFF. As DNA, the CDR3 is TGTGCCAGCAGTGAGAACAGAATAGCTGAAGCTTTCTTT.